The 24 T cell receptor beta chains presented below share a single source sample, sequenced in a study of blood T cell repertoires in COVID-19 (TCRdb year 2020). Libraries came from the immunoSEQ multiplex PCR assay. The clones in this table, taken by TCRdb from immuneACCESS, are in-frame only. Not every clone is retained; where verified, under half of the shortfall comes from an unresolved V gene, and the cause of the rest is unknown. The sample table records 100,000 or so clones; approximately 89% of these occur just once. The ten largest clones add up to around a tenth of the sample. The sequenced sample was peripheral blood. These receptors were taken from a woman in her twenties or thirties with acute or convalescent COVID-19.

This chain joins TRBV11-3 and TRBJ1-2, with no clear D. V was shortened by 4 bases and J by 5 bases, with 8 bases between the two germline ends. Germline assignment: CDR1 SGHNT and CDR2 YENEEA. The length of the CDR3 is 12 residues. The CDR3: CASSSGPYGYTF. CDR3 coding DNA: TGTGCCAGCAGCTCGGGTCCATATGGCTACACCTTC.

The chain has TRBV12-3 or TRBV12-4 and TRBJ1-1, with unresolved D. The CDR3 runs 11 residues. With 6 bases removed from V and 7 bases from J, the gap between germline ends came to 9 bases. In DNA form, the CDR3 reads TGTGCCAGCAGCCTATCCCTTGAAGCTTTCTTT. The encoded protein is CASSLSLEAFF.

This chain joins TRBV5-1 and TRBJ1-1, with 9 bases identical to TRBD1. There are 16 residues in the CDR3. V lost 0 bases and J lost 3; bases outside the gene matches: 6. CDR1 SGHRS and CDR2 YFSETQ come from the germline V gene. CDR3: CASSLATGGADTEAFF. The CDR3, as DNA: TGCGCCAGCAGCTTGGCGACAGGGGGTGCGGACACTGAAGCTTTCTTT.

The gene calls are TRBV4-1 and TRBJ1-5; D is perhaps TRBD1 (5 bases). CDR1 MGHRA and CDR2 YSYEKL come from the germline V gene. There are 18 residues in the CDR3. Trimming removed 0 bases from V and 1 base from J, with 16 bases in between. The CDR3 is CASSQDGGGLRSNQPQHF. As DNA, the CDR3 is TGCGCCAGCAGCCAAGATGGGGGGGGTCTGAGGAGCAATCAGCCCCAGCATTTT.

The J gene is TRBJ2-1, the V gene TRBV6-6, with 12 bases that match TRBD2. The V gene end was trimmed by 7 bases and the J gene end by 10 bases; junction bases not matched to a gene: 8. CDR3 length: 14 amino acids. Germline V CDR1 and CDR2: MNHNY, SVGAGI (reference sequence). This CDR3 reads CASNSRTSGEEQFF. For the CDR3, the DNA is TGTGCCAGCAATTCGAGGACTAGCGGGGAAGAGCAGTTCTTC.

This clone was recorded once. The CDR3 DNA reads TGTGCCAGCAGTCCCCCCGGGACAGTTAGTCAGCCCCAGCATTTT. Protein product: CASSPPGTVSQPQHF. The genes are TRBV2 and TRBJ1-5; 7 bases map to TRBD1. The germline V gene encodes CDR1 SNHLY and CDR2 FYNNEI. Trimming cost V 5 bases and J 6 bases; bases outside gene matches: 10. The CDR3 runs to 15 residues.

This clone occurred once. The rearrangement joins TRBV5-1 to TRBJ1-1, with a weak D call TRBD1 (6 bases). Germline-derived CDR1 and CDR2 are SGHRS and YFSETQ. V lost 3 bases, J lost 1 base, and 7 bases lay in between. This CDR3 comprises 13 residues. The CDR3 is CASSSGANTEAFF. As DNA, the CDR3 is TGCGCCAGCAGCTCAGGGGCGAACACTGAAGCTTTCTTT.

This clone was recorded only once. The V and J genes are TRBV7-8 and TRBJ2-7; a possible D gene is TRBD1 (6 bases). Germline values: CDR1 SGHVS, CDR2 FQNEAQ. This CDR3 is 14 amino acids long. V lost 5 bases, J lost 3 bases, and 14 bases lay in between. In DNA form, the CDR3 reads TGTGCCAGCAGCAAGAACAGGGAAGGCTACGAGCAGTACTTC. Its protein product is CASSKNREGYEQYF.

The rearrangement links TRBV12-2 to TRBJ2-6; TRBD1 is the table's D call and was not checked against the DNA. TRBV12-2 is a pseudogene segment. CDR3 length: 17 amino acids. The CDR3, as DNA: TGTGCAAGTCGCTCCACGGAAAGGGGCTCTGGGGCCAACGTCCTGACTTTC. Amino acid sequence: CASRSTERGSGANVLTF.

The V gene is TRBV28, the J gene TRBJ1-1, with 7 bases that match TRBD1. This CDR3 is built from 14 residues. The junction had 7 bases not matched to a gene; V was cut back by 6 bases and J by 3 bases. Per germline, CDR1 MDHEN and CDR2 SYDVKM. The CDR3 protein is CASSPGGSDTEAFF. Here the CDR3 DNA reads TGTGCCAGCAGCCCAGGGGGATCAGACACTGAAGCTTTCTTT. The full variable domain, in which reference TRBV28 and TRBJ1-1 provide the parts outside the CDR3, is DVKVTQSSRYLVKRTGEKVFLECVQDMDHENMFWYRQDPGLGLRLIYFSYDVKMKEKGDIPEGYSVSREKKERFSLILESASTNQTSMYLCASSPGGSDTEAFFGQGTRLTVV.

The chain links TRBV5-1 to TRBJ2-3; D may be TRBD1 (5 bases). V gave up 1 base and J gave up 5 bases, with 11 bases separating them. The CDR3 has 14 residues. Germline V gene lookup returns CDR1 SGHRS and CDR2 YFSETQ. CDR3 amino acids: CASSLRRVQDTQYF. DNA of the CDR3: TGCGCCAGCAGCTTGCGCAGGGTTCAAGATACGCAGTATTTT.

V is TRBV5-1 and J is TRBJ2-3, with a tentative D call TRBD2 (6 bases). The V end lost 7 bases, the J end lost 1 base, and 16 bases lay between the germline ends. The CDR3 extends over 15 amino acids. CDR1 SGHRS and CDR2 YFSETQ come from the germline V gene. The CDR3 sequence is CASRAGLSGTDTQYF. CDR3 in DNA: TGCGCCAGCCGGGCGGGGCTTAGCGGCACAGATACGCAGTATTTT.

This chain uses TRBV5-1 with TRBJ1-2, with D possibly matching TRBD1 (5 bases). The V gene lost 0 bases and the J gene lost 6 bases, with 12 bases spanning the gap. This CDR3 has 14 residues. In germline, CDR1 is SGHRS, CDR2 YFSETQ. DNA for the CDR3: TGCGCCAGCAGCTTGGATCGTGACAGCAATGGCTACACCTTC. Protein: CASSLDRDSNGYTF. The full variable domain, rest sourced from reference TRBV5-1 and TRBJ1-2, is KAGVTQTPRYLIKTRGQQVTLSCSPISGHRSVSWYQQTPGQGLQFLFEYFSETQRNKGNFPGRFSGRQFSNSRSEMNVSTLELGDSALYLCASSLDRDSNGYTFGSGTRLTVV.

The chain combines TRBV10-2 with TRBJ1-6; TRBD1 matches 8 bases. In germline, CDR1 is WSHSY, CDR2 SAAADI. The junction had 8 bases not matched to a gene; V was cut back by 6 bases and J by 7 bases. The CDR3 runs to 15 residues. This CDR3 is CASSPDRAGNSPLHF. The CDR3 bases are TGCGCCAGCAGCCCGGACAGGGCGGGAAATTCACCCCTCCACTTT.

This chain connects TRBV5-1 to TRBJ2-7; 10 bases align to TRBD1. Germline assignment: CDR1 SGHRS and CDR2 YFSETQ. The CDR3 has 14 residues. After removal of 5 bases from V and 2 bases from J, the junction contained 4 bases not matched to a gene. CDR3 loop: CASSQGTGAYEQYF. The CDR3 nucleotides are TGCGCCAGCAGTCAAGGGACAGGGGCCTACGAGCAGTACTTC.

This chain links TRBV27 with TRBJ2-3; perhaps TRBD1 as D (7 bases). The ends were cut back, 1 base at V and 5 bases at J, with 16 bases in the middle. CDR1 is MNHEY and CDR2 is SMNVEV in the germline V gene (reference sequence). CDR3 length: 16 residues. The CDR3 sequence is CASSLFPTRGVDTQYF. In DNA, the CDR3 is TGTGCCAGCAGTTTATTCCCCACCAGGGGGGTAGATACGCAGTATTTT.

This clone was counted a single time. The chain employs TRBV28 and TRBJ2-2, with a tentative D call TRBD2 (6 bases). The CDR3 runs to 15 residues. The V gene's germline CDR1 is MDHEN and CDR2 SYDVKM. The germline V and J ends were trimmed by 4 bases and 7 bases, with 16 bases remaining between them. The CDR3 DNA follows: TGTGCCAGCAGTTCGCCTCGGTCCGGGGGCGGGGAGCTGTTTTTT. Translated, it gives CASSSPRSGGGELFF.

The rearrangement joins TRBV7-2 to TRBJ2-1; 8 bases agree with TRBD2. Germline loops: CDR1 SGHTA, CDR2 FQGNSA. V lost 1 base and J lost 2; bases outside the gene matches: 4. The CDR3 totals 16 residues. For the CDR3, the DNA is TGTGCCAGCAGCTTAGATTCGGGGGGGCCCTACAATGAGCAGTTCTTC. This codes for CASSLDSGGPYNEQFF.

This clone came up once. This chain links TRBV2 with TRBJ1-2; 9 bases fit TRBD1. CDR3 length: 14 residues. CDR1 SNHLY and CDR2 FYNNEI come from the germline V gene. Trimming cost V 6 bases and J 1 base; bases outside gene matches: 3. As DNA, the CDR3 is TGTGCCAGCAGACCGGGACAGGGTAACTATGGCTACACCTTC. Its protein product is CASRPGQGNYGYTF.

V is TRBV12-5 and J is TRBJ1-1; 11 bases map to TRBD1. The CDR3 consists of 16 residues. The V segment lost 5 bases and the J segment 3 bases; nucleotides outside the gene matches: 8. Germline values: CDR1 LGHNT, CDR2 FRNRAP. CDR3 loop: CASGGRTGGLDTEAFF. The CDR3 nucleotides are TGTGCTAGTGGTGGCCGGACAGGGGGCCTGGACACTGAAGCTTTCTTT.

The chain uses TRBV12-5 and TRBJ2-7, with D unresolved. There are 16 residues in the CDR3. CDR1 is LGHNT and CDR2 is FRNRAP in the germline V gene. V lost 4 bases and J lost 3, with 19 bases in between. The CDR3 coding sequence is TGTGCTAGTGGTTCTCCCCGACACCTACCTCTCTACGAGCAGTACTTC. It translates to CASGSPRHLPLYEQYF.

V and J are TRBV7-3 and TRBJ2-3; D might be TRBD2 (6 bases). Trimming removed 5 bases from V and 2 bases from J, with 14 bases in between. The V gene's germline CDR1 is SGHTA and CDR2 FQGTGA. This CDR3 has 15 amino acids. The CDR3 DNA sequence: TGTGCCAGCAGCCCCGGGACTTGGCCCACAGATACGCAGTATTTT. It yields the protein CASSPGTWPTDTQYF.

This clone was found a few times. This rearrangement joins TRBV4-2 to TRBJ1-5, with D unclear. Germline CDR1 is LGHNA and CDR2 is YNFKEQ. This CDR3 is 15 amino acids long. V dropped 7 bases and J dropped 6 bases, with 19 bases sitting between them. The CDR3 nucleotides read TGTGCCAGCACTACGGGCGGCGGCGCGGGTCAGCCCCAGCATTTT. Its protein product is CASTTGGGAGQPQHF.

This chain joins TRBV27 and TRBJ1-2; a possible D gene is TRBD1 (6 bases). The ends were cut back, 3 bases at V and 7 bases at J, with 15 bases in the middle. CDR3 length: 14 amino acids. Germline assignment: CDR1 MNHEY and CDR2 SMNVEV (reference sequence). This CDR3 is CASSLTVRGGGYTF. Here the CDR3 DNA reads TGTGCCAGCAGTTTGACGGTCAGGGGCGGTGGCTACACCTTC.